This T cell receptor (beta chain) appears in the sequencing data of a study of blood T cell repertoires in COVID-19. In the original processing: How many nucleated cells were present was estimated from reference gene primer amplification. Some clones are missing from TCRdb's copy, which holds only in-frame ones; the method was immunoSEQ multiplex PCR. The V and J calls and the clone size are those of that table, but D and trimming were determined from the DNA. The sample records about 200,000 clones, about nine tenths being singletons. The CDR3 is 16 residues long. The receptor was derived from a man aged 18 to 29 with active or convalescent COVID-19. The chain links TRBV21-1 to TRBJ2-4; TRBD2 was called by the table and not checked on the DNA. TRBV21-1 is tagged as a pseudogene. Sequencing input: peripheral blood. Here the CDR3 reads CASSKWGGPAKNIQYF. CDR3 nucleotides: TGTGCCAGCAGCAAATGGGGAGGGCCAGCCAAAAACATTCAGTACTTC.